This T cell receptor (beta chain) was sequenced for a study of CD8+ T cells in alopecia areata. Study-wide background: Treatment of the treated patients consisted of oral tofacitinib, 5 to 10 mg twice daily.

The CDR3 covers 12 residues. Trimming pared 10 bases from V and 4 bases from J, leaving 13 bases between. The V gene's germline CDR1 is ENHRY and CDR2 SYGVKD. General study results and limits: Scalp and blood retained many expanded lesional clones during tofacitinib. Affected scalp, especially in alopecia totalis/universalis, had a higher clonality than normal scalp did.

Following RNA extraction, reverse transcription yielded cDNA that acted as the sequencing template. The protocol was immunoSEQ multiplex PCR, while the TCRdb copy is restricted to in-frame clones and leaves out a portion. This table has 180,000 or so clones, about three fifths appearing once. Notes on this clone: Its antigen remains unknown.

Treatment here: oral pan-JAK inhibitor, 5-10 mg twice daily. The input for sequencing was CD4+ T cells sorted from blood, taken at week 24, from a patient treated with tofacitinib. The sequence was obtained from a human donor with alopecia areata. The rearrangement links TRBV10-3 to TRBJ1-1, with D possibly matching TRBD1 (6 bases). CDR3 coding DNA: TGTGCCAGCGGGGGGGGCCCCACTGAAGCTTTCTTT. Translated: CASGGGPTEAFF.